This T cell receptor beta chain was recorded in a study of T cell changes during pregnancy in multiple sclerosis. The assay was immunoSEQ multiplex PCR, and TCRdb's table has in-frame clones only and misses some. The table shows approximately 100,000 clones, with approximately 95% occurring only once. The sequence was collected from a female donor with multiple sclerosis, enrolled in a pregnancy study. Sequences were derived from peripheral blood, sampled in the first trimester of pregnancy.

CDR3 sequence (DNA): TGTGCCAGTAGTACCCAGGGTTCATCGAGTGGGGCCAACGTCCTGACTTTC. Amino acid sequence: CASSTQGSSSGANVLTF. The J gene is TRBJ2-6, the V gene TRBV19; a possible D gene is TRBD1 (5 bases). Per germline, CDR1 LNHDA and CDR2 SQIVND (reference sequence). V lost 4 bases and J lost 3, with 16 bases in between. The CDR3 is 17 residues long.